The present entry profiles one T cell receptor (beta chain) with its context. Antigen specificity is unknown. At one of its ends the junction is not consistent with the germline gene, which may arise from a read error. Genomic DNA, the template, was used for profiling of the TCR beta VDJ and CDR3. TCRdb reanalysed the reads using MiXCR and keeps one entry per CDR3 protein. Of about 210,000 distinct CDR3 sequences detected, 34% appear once; the ten largest clones hold around 1.1%. This entry comes from a study of CD8+CD57+ T cells in acquired aplastic anemia. The wider study: Sorted CD4+ plus CD8+ cells gave DNA averaging around 3.2 ug. Healthy donor CD4+ samples were sequenced to a depth that averaged roughly 9.9 million reads.

Study results and limitations: There were roughly 28 CD8+ CDR3 sequences that occurred in both patients and controls.

The length of the CDR3 is 15 residues. This TCR came from a human donor in good health, serving as a control. Sequenced input: sorted CD4+, CD8+, or CD8+CD57+ T cells (not recorded which) from PBMCs. The gene calls are TRBV12-3 or TRBV12-4 and TRBJ2-3; tentative D call: TRBD2 (6 bases). As DNA, the CDR3 is TGTGCCAGCAGGGTTAGCGGAGCTTCCACAGGTACGCAGTATTTT. Translating gives CASRVSGASTGTQYF.